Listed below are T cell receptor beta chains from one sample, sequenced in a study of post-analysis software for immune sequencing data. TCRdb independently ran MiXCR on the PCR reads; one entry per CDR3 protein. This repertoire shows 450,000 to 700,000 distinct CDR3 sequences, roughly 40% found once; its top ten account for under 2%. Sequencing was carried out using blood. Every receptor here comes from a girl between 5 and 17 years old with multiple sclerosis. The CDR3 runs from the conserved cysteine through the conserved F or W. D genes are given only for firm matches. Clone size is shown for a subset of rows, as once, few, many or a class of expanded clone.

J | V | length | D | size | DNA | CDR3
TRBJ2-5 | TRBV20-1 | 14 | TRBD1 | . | TGCAGTGCTAGAGATCACAGGGGGCAAGAGACCCAGTACTTC | CSARDHRGQETQYF
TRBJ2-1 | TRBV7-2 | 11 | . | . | TGTGCCAGCAGCGGGAAGGCCCAGGAGTTCTTC | CASSGKAQEFF
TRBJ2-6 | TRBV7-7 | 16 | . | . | TGTGCTAGCAGCCCAGGGCGGATGGTCGGGGCCAACGTCCTGACTTTC | CASSPGRMVGANVLTF
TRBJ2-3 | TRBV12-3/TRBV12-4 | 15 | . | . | TGTGCCAGCAGTTTCAGGGGCGGGAGAACAGATACGCAGTATTTT | CASSFRGGRTDTQYF
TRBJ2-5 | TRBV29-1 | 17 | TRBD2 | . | TGCAGCGGCCAGGGACTAGCGGGCGTAATGGGGGACAATGAGCAGTACTTC | CSGQGLAGVMGDNEQYF
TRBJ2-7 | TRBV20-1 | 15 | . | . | TGCAGTGCTAGTCCCACTAGCTGGTTCCCGAACGAGCAGTACTTC | CSASPTSWFPNEQYF
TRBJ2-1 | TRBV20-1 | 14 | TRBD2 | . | TGCAGTGCTAGCTCTAGCGGGGGTAACAATGAGCAGTTCTTC | CSASSSGGNNEQFF
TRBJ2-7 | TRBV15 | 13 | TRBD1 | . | TGTGCCACCACAACGGGACAGGGCGACGAGCAGTACTTC | CATTTGQGDEQYF
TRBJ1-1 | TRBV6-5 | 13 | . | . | TGTGCCAGCAGTTCGAACATGAACACTGAAGCTTTCTTT | CASSSNMNTEAFF
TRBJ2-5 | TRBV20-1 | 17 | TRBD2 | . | TGCAGTGCCACCCCCCCTGGCGGGAGGGCCTTGTTAGAGACCCAGTACTTC | CSATPPGGRALLETQYF
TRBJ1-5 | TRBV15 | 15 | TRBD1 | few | TGTGCCACCAGCAGAGAGGACAGGGGGCGTCAGCCCCAGCATTTT | CATSREDRGRQPQHF
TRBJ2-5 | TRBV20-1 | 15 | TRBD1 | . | TGCAGTGCTAGCATAGACTCCGGGACAGTAGAGACCCGGTACTTC | CSASIDSGTVETRYF
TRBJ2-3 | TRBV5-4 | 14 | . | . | TGTGCCAGCAGTTCCCAGAGCGCGACAGATACGCAGTATTTT | CASSSQSATDTQYF
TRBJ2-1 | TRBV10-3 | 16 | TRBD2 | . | TGTGCCATCAGTGAGTCACTAGCGGGCTCATACAATGAGCAGTTCTTC | CAISESLAGSYNEQFF
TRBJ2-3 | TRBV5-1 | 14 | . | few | TGCGCCAGCAGCTTAGCGGATACCCCAGATACGCAGTATTTT | CASSLADTPDTQYF
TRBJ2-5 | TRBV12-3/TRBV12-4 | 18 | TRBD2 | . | TGTGCCAGCAGTTTAGTTCGGGAGGCAGCGTGGGACCAAGAGACCCAGTACTTC | CASSLVREAAWDQETQYF
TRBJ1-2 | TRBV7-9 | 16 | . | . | TGTGCCAGCAGCTCCGTTCGTTTAGACAGAGATTTTGGCTACACCTTC | CASSSVRLDRDFGYTF
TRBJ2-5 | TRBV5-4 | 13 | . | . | TGTGCCAGCAGTACTGACAGCTTGGAGACCCAGTACTTC | CASSTDSLETQYF
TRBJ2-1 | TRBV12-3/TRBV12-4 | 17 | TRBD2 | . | TGTGCCAGCAGTTTAGTCAGCGAGATCGGGGGGAACAATGAGCAGTTCTTC | CASSLVSEIGGNNEQFF
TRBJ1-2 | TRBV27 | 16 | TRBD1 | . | TGTGCCAGCAGTCCATCGACAGGGGGCCCTAACTATGGCTACACCTTC | CASSPSTGGPNYGYTF
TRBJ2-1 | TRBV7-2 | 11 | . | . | TGTGCCAGCAGCTTAGGACTCGCGCAGTTCTTC | CASSLGLAQFF
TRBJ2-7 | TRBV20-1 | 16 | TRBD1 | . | TGCAGTGCTCTCCCAAGACGGGACAGGGTCTCCTACGAGCAGTACTTC | CSALPRRDRVSYEQYF